The 20 T cell receptor beta chains presented below share a single source sample, sequenced in a study of cytomegalovirus exposure and HLA in healthy donors. Researchers ran the PCR with 60 Vbeta and 13 Jbeta primers. Profiling relied on immunoSEQ multiplex PCR, and the TCRdb table lists in-frame clones only, not all of them. The sample has roughly 110,000 clones, about 72% seen once. The source material was PBMCs. The receptors derive from a man younger than 30 in good health and CMV-seronegative.

This clone was seen a few times. This chain's CDR3 is CASSQGGTGVEKLFF. CDR3 DNA sequence: TGCGCCAGCAGCCAAGGTGGGACAGGGGTGGAAAAACTGTTTTTT. The chain is built from TRBV4-3 and TRBJ1-4, with 10 bases that match TRBD1. Germline loops: CDR1 LGHNA, CDR2 YSLEER. CDR3 size: 15 residues. Germline trimming cut 1 base from V and 8 bases from J; bases unmatched to any gene: 4.

The J gene is TRBJ2-1, the V gene TRBV19, with 11 positions matching TRBD2. The V gene end was trimmed by 7 bases and the J gene end by 10 bases; junction bases not matched to a gene: 6. The CDR3 is 13 residues long. Germline assignment: CDR1 LNHDA and CDR2 SQIVND (reference sequence). The CDR3 DNA follows: TGTGCCAGTACGGGTCTAGCGGGGGGCGAGCAGTTCTTC. Protein product: CASTGLAGGEQFF.

The chain combines TRBV25-1 with TRBJ2-7; 9 bases are shared with TRBD1. From germline, CDR1 is MGHDK and CDR2 SYGVNS. The V and J ends lost 3 bases and 2 bases, in that order; junction bases with no gene match: 5. This CDR3 region has 15 residues. This CDR3 is CASSDHRTGAYEQYF. The CDR3 DNA follows: TGTGCCAGCAGTGACCATAGGACAGGGGCCTACGAGCAGTACTTC.

The J gene is TRBJ1-1, the V gene TRBV18; D is possibly TRBD1 (5 bases). Germline CDR1 and CDR2: KGHSH and LQKENI. This CDR3 is 13 amino acids long. The V and J ends lost 3 bases and 7 bases respectively, with 12 bases between them. The CDR3 bases are TGTGCCAGCTCACCCCTGAACAGGCGTGAAGCTTTCTTT. This codes for CASSPLNRREAFF.

V gene TRBV28 combines with J gene TRBJ2-7; D is unresolved. The CDR3 spans 13 residues. CDR1 is MDHEN, CDR2 SYDVKM, per germline. V shed 2 bases and J shed 3 bases, with 8 bases lying between them. DNA of the CDR3: TGTGCCAGCAGTTTAGGCCATCACTACGAGCAGTACTTC. It translates to CASSLGHHYEQYF.

The genes are TRBV6-1 and TRBJ2-1; possible D gene TRBD2, 7 bases. Between the trimmed V and J ends, which lost 4 bases and 6 bases, there was a span of 16 bases. The germline CDR1 and CDR2 sequences are MNHNS and SASEGT. The CDR3 loop spans 15 amino acids. The CDR3: CASSVRGGAGNEQFF. The DNA of the CDR3 is TGTGCCAGCAGTGTACGAGGGGGGGCGGGCAATGAGCAGTTCTTC.

The chain employs TRBV7-9 and TRBJ1-1; D remains unclear. V shed 6 bases and J shed 1 base, with 12 bases lying between them. This CDR3 is 14 amino acids long. Germline-derived CDR1 and CDR2 are SEHNR and FQNEAQ (reference sequence). The CDR3 reads CASRSPAGNTEAFF. CDR3 sequence (DNA): TGTGCCAGCAGGTCTCCAGCGGGGAACACTGAAGCTTTCTTT.

This rearrangement joins TRBV28 to TRBJ2-6; D remains ambiguous. The V end lost 6 bases, the J end lost 1 base, and 7 bases lay between the germline ends. The length of the CDR3 is 14 residues. Germline assignment: CDR1 MDHEN and CDR2 SYDVKM. The CDR3 protein is CASRAQSGANVLTF. In nucleotides, the CDR3 is TGTGCCAGCAGAGCGCAATCTGGGGCCAACGTCCTGACTTTC.

The chain links TRBV7-8 to TRBJ2-7; D is unclear. This CDR3 has 11 residues. Per germline, CDR1 SGHVS and CDR2 FQNEAQ. V was clipped by 4 bases and J by 7 bases, with 8 bases between them. The CDR3 nucleotides read TGTGCCAGCAGCTATCGAGAAGAGCAGTACTTC. Protein product: CASSYREEQYF.

Remarks on this clone: The sample holds other DNA sequences that translate to the same CDR3. The CDR3 reads CASSSRGGQGANSNQPQHF. The CDR3 region has the DNA TGTGCCAGCAGCTCCCGAGGGGGACAGGGAGCTAATAGCAATCAGCCCCAGCATTTT. The chain uses TRBV7-2 and TRBJ1-5; TRBD1 agrees at 9 bases. CDR3 size: 19 residues. In germline, CDR1 is SGHTA, CDR2 FQGNSA. Trimming cost V 4 bases and J 0 bases; bases outside gene matches: 13.

Only one count was recorded for this clone. The chain recombines TRBV6-1 with TRBJ2-3, with TRBD1 matching over 9 bases. The CDR3 has 16 residues. The V gene end was trimmed by 3 bases and the J gene end by 2 bases; junction bases not matched to a gene: 6. CDR1 is MNHNS, CDR2 SASEGT, per germline. DNA for the CDR3: TGTGCCAGCAGTGAGTTTGGGACAGGGCCCACAGATACGCAGTATTTT. Protein sequence: CASSEFGTGPTDTQYF.

The CDR3 nucleotides are TGTGCCAGCAGTGTAATGACAGTAGTTAATGAAAAACTGTTTTTT. The encoded protein is CASSVMTVVNEKLFF. The rearrangement joins TRBV2 to TRBJ1-4; TRBD1 is a possible D gene (5 bases). The germline V gene has CDR1 SNHLY and CDR2 FYNNEI. The length of the CDR3 is 15 residues. Trimming removed 4 bases from V and 4 bases from J, with 13 bases in between.

This clone came up once. V is TRBV27 and J is TRBJ2-1, with TRBD1 identical over 8 bases. Trimming removed 4 bases from V and 4 bases from J; junction bases left unmatched: 6. The germline gives CDR1 MNHEY, CDR2 SMNVEV (reference sequence). The CDR3 spans 15 residues. The CDR3 region is CASSSGTGPYNEQFF. The DNA of the CDR3 is TGTGCCAGCAGTTCCGGGACAGGCCCATACAATGAGCAGTTCTTC.

This clone was seen a handful of times. This chain uses TRBV4-1 with TRBJ1-4, with D unresolved. Germline assignment: CDR1 MGHRA and CDR2 YSYEKL. The ends were cut back, 1 base at V and 6 bases at J, with 15 bases in the middle. The CDR3 runs 16 residues. Written as DNA, the CDR3 is TGCGCCAGCAGCCAAGGTGGCGGGGTTTACGATGAAAAACTGTTTTTT. Translated: CASSQGGGVYDEKLFF.

V is TRBV5-1 and J is TRBJ2-5; 15 positions match TRBD2. The length of the CDR3 is 18 residues. V shed 3 bases and J 2 bases; nucleotides not matched to a gene: 8. Germline V lookup: CDR1 SGHRS, CDR2 YFSETQ. As DNA, the CDR3 is TGCGCCAGCAGCTCAGGACTAGCGGGGGGGGCAGGTCAAGAGACCCAGTACTTC. Its translation: CASSSGLAGGAGQETQYF.

CDR3 sequence reads: CASSDRLHNQPQHF. CDR3 coding DNA: TGTGCCAGCAGTGACAGGTTGCACAATCAGCCCCAGCATTTT. V and J are TRBV6-1 and TRBJ1-5; D is ambiguous. V lost 3 bases to trimming and J lost 3 bases, with 9 bases between them. This CDR3 comprises 14 residues. Germline lookup yields CDR1 MNHNS and CDR2 SASEGT.

The chain recombines TRBV5-6 with TRBJ2-7; perhaps TRBD2 as D (6 bases). Germline lookup yields CDR1 SGHDT and CDR2 YYEEEE. CDR3 length equals 12 residues. V lost 4 bases, J lost 3 bases, and 8 bases lay in between. As DNA, the CDR3 is TGTGCCAGCAGCCCCGGGGGCTACGAGCAGTACTTC. It encodes CASSPGGYEQYF. The variable domain in full, completed from reference TRBV5-6 and TRBJ2-7, reads DAGVTQSPTHLIKTRGQQVTLRCSPKSGHDTVSWYQQALGQGPQFIFQYYEEEERQRGNFPDRFSGHQFPNYSSELNVNALLLGDSALYLCASSPGGYEQYFGPGTRLTVT.

This rearrangement joins TRBV4-2 to TRBJ2-7, with D possibly TRBD1 on 5 matching bases. With 3 bases removed from V and 1 base from J, the gap between germline ends came to 7 bases. Germline CDR1 reads LGHNA; CDR2 reads YNFKEQ. The CDR3 runs 13 residues. The CDR3 spells CASSQTVSYEQYF. As DNA, the CDR3 is TGTGCCAGCAGCCAGACAGTGTCCTACGAGCAGTACTTC.

In this sample, this clone turned up a few times. This chain links TRBV5-6 with TRBJ1-1; no definite D call. Trimming took 0 bases from V and 3 from J, leaving 9 bases between them. Germline-derived CDR1 and CDR2 are SGHDT and YYEEEE. CDR3 length: 14 amino acids. The DNA for the CDR3 is TGTGCCAGCAGCTTGGCCGCCGGGTACACTGAAGCTTTCTTT. Protein product: CASSLAAGYTEAFF.

This clone has just a few counts. The rearrangement joins TRBV5-5 to TRBJ2-6; 7 positions agree with TRBD1. After removal of 5 bases from V and 0 bases from J, the junction contained 5 bases not matched to a gene. Germline-derived CDR1 and CDR2 are SGHKS and YYEKEE (reference sequence). CDR3 size: 16 residues. The CDR3 loop is CASSGDSFSGANVLTF. DNA of the CDR3: TGTGCCAGCAGTGGGGACAGCTTCTCTGGGGCCAACGTCCTGACTTTC.